The rows below give T cell receptor beta chains drawn from one sample of a study of T cells in Graves' hyperthyroidism and ophthalmopathy. Each CDR3 protein gets one entry after TCRdb re-called the multiplex PCR reads with MiXCR. The repertoire holds approximately 370,000 distinct CDR3 sequences, about 17% seen once, with 30% to 35% in the top ten. What was sequenced was blood. These receptors were collected from a woman in her 30s with Graves' hyperthyroidism that later progressed to Graves' ophthalmopathy. CDR3s include the opening cysteine and the closing phenylalanine or tryptophan. D genes are given only for firm matches. Clone size, where shown, is once, few, many, or a class for clones that have expanded.

NA	TRBJ1-1	TRBV4-1	many	TGCGCCAGCAGCCAAGATTGGGCAGGGAGGAACACTGAAGCTTTCTTT	CASSQDWAGRNTEAFF
NA	TRBJ1-1	TRBV6-5	many	TGTGCCAGCAGTTACTCGAGATCTTCAGGGAACACTGAAGCTTTCTTT	CASSYSRSSGNTEAFF
NA	TRBJ2-1	TRBV11-2	many	TGTGCCAGCAGCTTAGTGTCCAGCCCGGAGCAGTTCTTC	CASSLVSSPEQFF
NA	TRBJ2-7	TRBV6-1	many	TGTGCCAGCAGTTACTCGAACCGGGCTTTCGAGCAGTACTTC	CASSYSNRAFEQYF
NA	TRBJ1-3	TRBV9	NA	TGTGCCAGCAGCGTAGCTCCGACAGGTCCTGGAAACACCATATATTTT	CASSVAPTGPGNTIYF
TRBD1	TRBJ1-2	TRBV27	many	TGTGCCAGCAGCCGCAGGGGGCCTAACTATGGCTACACCTTC	CASSRRGPNYGYTF
NA	TRBJ1-1	TRBV2	many	TGTGCCAGCGCGAGGGAAGTCATGAACACTGAAGCTTTCTTT	CASAREVMNTEAFF
TRBD1	TRBJ2-1	TRBV10-3	many	TGTGCCATCAGTGTTACAGGGGCGAACAATGAGCAGTTCTTC	CAISVTGANNEQFF
NA	TRBJ2-2	TRBV12-3/TRBV12-4	many	TGTGCCATGAGGGTTTCGGGAACCGGGGAGCTGTTTTTT	CAMRVSGTGELFF
NA	TRBJ2-2	TRBV20-1	many	TGCAGTGCTAGAGATGAAACACAGGGGAACACCGGGGAGCTGTTTTTT	CSARDETQGNTGELFF
TRBD2	TRBJ2-3	TRBV28	NA	TGTGCCAGCAGTCCCAACGACTCCGGGACTAGCGGGAGTAGCACAGATACGCAGTATTTT	CASSPNDSGTSGSSTDTQYF
TRBD2	TRBJ2-2	TRBV6-1	many	TGTGCCAGCAGTGGGACTAGCGAAATTTACGTCGGGGAGCTGTTTTTT	CASSGTSEIYVGELFF
TRBD2	TRBJ2-7	TRBV4-1	few	TGCGCCAGCAGCCAAGTCTTGACTAGCGGGTCAACGTACGAGCAGTACTTC	CASSQVLTSGSTYEQYF
NA	TRBJ2-1	TRBV14	few	TGTGCCAGCAGCCTGATTAGTCATGAGCAGTTCTTC	CASSLISHEQFF